This T cell receptor beta chain was recorded in a study of T cells in Graves' hyperthyroidism and ophthalmopathy. There were TCR beta CDR3 regions amplified from RNA transcripts. When the TCR CDR3 underwent first-round RT-PCR, the HTBI primer set was used. Each CDR3 protein is one row after TCRdb ran MiXCR on the multiplex PCR reads. The repertoire holds around 540,000 distinct CDR3 sequences, with 46% as singletons. In patients aged 18 to 65, hyperthyroidism was newly diagnosed, with duration under 2 months. Used for diagnoses were clinical symptoms, serum thyroxine and TRAb, thyroid ultrasound and orbital computed tomography. The V gene end was trimmed by 5 bases and the J gene end by 7 bases; junction bases not matched to a gene: 10. The CDR3 extends over 15 amino acids. Germline lookup yields CDR1 KGHDR and CDR2 SFDVKD.

This rearrangement joins TRBV24-1 to TRBJ1-5, with 7 bases fitting TRBD1. This receptor was taken from a woman younger than 35 with Graves' hyperthyroidism. The material sequenced was peripheral blood or thyroid tissue (not recorded which). CDR3 region: CATSARDRAPQPQHF. CDR3 nucleotides: TGTGCCACCAGTGCTAGAGACAGGGCCCCCCAGCCCCAGCATTTT.